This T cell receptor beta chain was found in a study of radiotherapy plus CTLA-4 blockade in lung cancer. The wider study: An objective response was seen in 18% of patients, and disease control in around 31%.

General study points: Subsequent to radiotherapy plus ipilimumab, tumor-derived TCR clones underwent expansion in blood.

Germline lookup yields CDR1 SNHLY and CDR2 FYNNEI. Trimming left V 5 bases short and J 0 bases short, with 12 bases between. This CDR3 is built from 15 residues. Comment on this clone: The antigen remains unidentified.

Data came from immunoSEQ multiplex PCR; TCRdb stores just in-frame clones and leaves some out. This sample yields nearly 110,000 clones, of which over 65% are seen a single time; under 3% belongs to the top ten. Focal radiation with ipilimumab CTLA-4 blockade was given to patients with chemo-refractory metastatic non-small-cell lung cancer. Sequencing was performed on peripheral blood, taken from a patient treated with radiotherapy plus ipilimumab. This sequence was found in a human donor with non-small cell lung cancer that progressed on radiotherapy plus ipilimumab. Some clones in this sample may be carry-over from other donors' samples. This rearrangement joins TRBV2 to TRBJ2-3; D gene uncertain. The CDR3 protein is CASSIQSYSTDTQYF. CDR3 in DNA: TGTGCCAGCAGTATACAGAGCTACAGCACAGATACGCAGTATTTT. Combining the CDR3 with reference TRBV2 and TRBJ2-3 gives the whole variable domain EPEVTQTPSHQVTQMGQEVILRCVPISNHLYFYWYRQILGQKVEFLVSFYNNEISEKSEIFDDQFSVERPDGSNFTLKIRSTKLEDSAMYFCASSIQSYSTDTQYFGPGTRLTVL.